This T cell receptor beta chain is drawn from a study of T cell repertoires in cytomegalovirus infection (dated 2019 in TCRdb). For context, the study as a whole: Alongside well-studied HLA-B-restricted epitopes, the peptide stimulations were aimed at recently identified HLA-C-restricted CMV epitopes, whose presentation resists viral immunomodulation. Donor HLA type was relevant to the analysis, because carriage of CMV infection together with the matching HLA type was indicated by public TCR beta signatures. Summary of the overall study and its limitations: Cumulative frequency of public TCR beta family members discriminated carriers of CMV infection plus the relevant HLA type in this cohort and an independent approximately 400-donor cohort. The ex vivo response was dominated by HLA-C-restricted CMV-specific TCR beta clonotypes, which also provided the single most frequent clonotype in two of eight donors.

What the treatment or condition label conveys for this sample: in vitro stimulation with specific CMV peptide epitopes to enrich CMV-specific T cells. CDR3 length: 16 amino acids, cysteine to phenylalanine. Just the 48-base CDR3 DNA is kept, in frame starting at base 1. V is pruned by 0 bases and J by 4 bases, leaving 6 bases of the junction without a gene match. The CDR1 and CDR2 encoded by the germline V gene are SGHNT and YENEEA. The reads were generated on an Illumina HiSeq 1500. The public sequencing data were trimmed at Q25 with fastp and processed into clonotypes with MiXCR by TCRdb, which kept only in-frame beta chains. Each record represents a unique CDR3 protein, reported with the most common genes and DNA among its rows. The sample includes around 750,000 distinct CDR3 sequences, with 32% observed a single time. 9.5% to 15% of the sample is taken by the ten largest. Comment on this clonotype: Its antigen is still unknown. The record has no base qualities; no much larger clone is one base away.

The sequence derives from a human donor in good health (CMV status not recorded). Some clones in this sample may be carry-over from other donors' samples. This sample comprised cultured CD8+ T cells from PBMCs, obtained from culture after CMV antigen stimulation. This receptor chain uses TRBV11-3 and TRBJ1-3; 7 bases in the middle match TRBD1. The CDR3 sequence is CASSLEGTAIGNTIYF. Read as DNA, the sequence is TGTGCCAGCAGCTTAGAGGGGACAGCGATCGGAAACACCATATATTTT.